The subject of this entry is one TCR beta chain. Its antigen is not identified. These data originate in a study of radiotherapy plus CTLA-4 blockade in lung cancer. It was focal radiation plus CTLA-4 blockade with ipilimumab that patients with chemo-refractory metastatic non-small-cell lung cancer received. Germline lookup yields CDR1 MNHNS and CDR2 SASEGT. The V and J ends lost 5 bases and 3 bases respectively, with 11 bases between them. The CDR3 loop spans 13 amino acids. Findings of the study overall: In blood, after radiotherapy plus ipilimumab, tumor-derived TCR clones expanded.

The protocol was immunoSEQ multiplex PCR, while the TCRdb copy is restricted to in-frame clones and leaves out a portion. Here the sample spans 70,000 to 95,000 clones, around 87% being singletons. This TCR was recovered from a human donor with non-small cell lung cancer that progressed on radiotherapy plus ipilimumab. V gene TRBV6-1 combines with J gene TRBJ2-7, with D uncertain. Sequences were derived from peripheral blood, sampled from a patient treated with radiotherapy plus ipilimumab. This chain's CDR3 is CASSTRLNYEQYF. In DNA form, the CDR3 reads TGTGCCAGCAGTACCCGACTGAACTACGAGCAGTACTTC.